This T cell receptor (beta chain) was obtained from a study of Graves' ophthalmopathy and Graves' hyperthyroidism. CDR3 length equals 18 residues. CDR1 and CDR2 (germline): ENHRY, SYGVKD. The V and J ends lost 0 bases and 3 bases respectively, with 20 bases between them. In this sample, this clonotype turned up many times. The sequenced template was RNA, covering the TCR beta CDR3 region. HTBI primers primed a first-round RT-PCR, and a second-round multiplex PCR followed. TCRdb fed the multiplex PCR reads into MiXCR, producing one record per CDR3 protein. In the table there are roughly 1.1 million distinct CDR3 sequences, about two fifths of which are singletons.

The receptor's source is an adult man with Graves' hyperthyroidism. The material sequenced was peripheral blood or thyroid tissue (not recorded which). V is TRBV10-3 and J is TRBJ1-2; a possible D gene is TRBD1 (5 bases). In nucleotides, the CDR3 is TGTGCCATCAGTGAGTCGATAGGGCGGGACGGAAAGTACTATGGCTACACCTTC. Translated: CAISESIGRDGKYYGYTF.